This is a list of T cell receptor beta chains from one sample in a study of post-analysis software for immune sequencing data. From the PCR reads, TCRdb called clonotypes with MiXCR, one entry per CDR3 protein. The sample holds 650,000 to 850,000 distinct CDR3 sequences, about 43% seen once. Material for sequencing was blood. The receptor source for this set is a girl between 5 and 17 years old with multiple sclerosis. The CDR3 runs from the conserved cysteine through the conserved F or W. A D gene is named only where the DNA matches it firmly. Not every row has a clone size; where given, it reads once, few, many or a size class.

v_call	clone_size	j_call	d_call	cdr3_nt	cdr3_aa
TRBV12-3/TRBV12-4	NA	TRBJ2-5	TRBD1	TGTGCCAGCAGTCCCGGACAGGGGGCCCGGGAGACCCAGTACTTC	CASSPGQGARETQYF
TRBV20-1	NA	TRBJ2-1	TRBD2	TGCAGTGCTGTGGGACTAGCGGCCCTCTCCTACAATGAGCAGTTCTTC	CSAVGLAALSYNEQFF
TRBV7-3	few	TRBJ2-1	TRBD2	TGTGCCAGCAGCTTAACCCTCCTAGCGGTCAATGAGCAGTTCTTC	CASSLTLLAVNEQFF
TRBV20-1	NA	TRBJ2-5	NA	TGCAGTGCTAGAGGTTTTAGCAGCCTGCAAGAGACCCAGTACTTC	CSARGFSSLQETQYF
TRBV5-6	few	TRBJ1-2	TRBD1	TGTGCCAGCAGCTGGACAGGGGGCGTCTATGGCTACACCTTC	CASSWTGGVYGYTF
TRBV5-1	NA	TRBJ2-7	TRBD2	TGCGCCAGCAGCTGGGGGACTAGCGGGATGGGCGAGCAGTACTTC	CASSWGTSGMGEQYF
TRBV20-1	NA	TRBJ2-1	NA	TGCAGTGCTTGGTCGGTGGAGTACAATGAGCAGTTCTTC	CSAWSVEYNEQFF
TRBV7-8	NA	TRBJ2-7	TRBD2	TGTGCCAGCAGGCGTAGCGGGAACACCGCCTACGAGCAGTACTTC	CASRRSGNTAYEQYF
TRBV9	NA	TRBJ2-7	NA	TGTGCCAGCAGCGTAAATCCCCAGGGACCTTACGAGCAGTACTTC	CASSVNPQGPYEQYF
TRBV7-2	NA	TRBJ1-5	NA	TGTGCCAGCAGCTTCGGACAGTCCGTTAGCAATCAGCCCCAGCATTTT	CASSFGQSVSNQPQHF
TRBV18	NA	TRBJ2-1	TRBD2	TGTGCCAGCTCCCCCGGGACTAGCCACAATGAGCAGTTCTTC	CASSPGTSHNEQFF
TRBV7-2	NA	TRBJ2-5	NA	TGTGCCAGCAGCTTAGAGTTATGGCTGAGGGGAGAGACCCAGTACTTC	CASSLELWLRGETQYF
TRBV29-1	NA	TRBJ2-7	TRBD1	TGCAGCGTTCAAACGGGACAGGGGAACGAGCAGTACTTC	CSVQTGQGNEQYF
TRBV14	NA	TRBJ2-7	NA	TGTGCCAGCAGCCAAGATAGAATACCCGGGGCCTTGGGTTTCGGCGAGCAGTACTTC	CASSQDRIPGALGFGEQYF
TRBV7-8	NA	TRBJ1-1	TRBD1	TGTGCCAGCAGCTTAGGGTACAGGGGAGGCACTGAAGCTTTCTTT	CASSLGYRGGTEAFF
TRBV6-2/TRBV6-3	NA	TRBJ2-7	TRBD2	TGTGCCAGCAGTCCCCTTGGTCGCGGGAGGGCCTACGAGCAGTACTTC	CASSPLGRGRAYEQYF
TRBV2	NA	TRBJ2-1	NA	TGTGCCAGCAAGGTCGGGGCGGGTACCTACCGAAATGAACAGTTCTTC	CASKVGAGTYRNEQFF
TRBV12-3/TRBV12-4	NA	TRBJ2-7	TRBD1	TGTGCCAGCAGTCAGGGACAGGACTCCTACGAGCAGTACTTC	CASSQGQDSYEQYF
TRBV6-4	few	TRBJ2-3	NA	TGTGCCGGCAGTCCCAGCATCACAGATACGCAGTATTTT	CAGSPSITDTQYF
TRBV7-2	NA	TRBJ2-1	TRBD2	TGTGCCAGCAGCTTAGCGGGGGGACTAGCGGGAGGAAGGAATGAGCAGTTCTTC	CASSLAGGLAGGRNEQFF
TRBV28	NA	TRBJ1-5	NA	TGTGCCAGCAGTCCCGTTTATAGCAATCAGCCCCAGCATTTT	CASSPVYSNQPQHF
TRBV6-5	few	TRBJ1-2	TRBD1	TGTGCCAGCAGTTACTCAGGGGGCCCTGGCTACACCTTC	CASSYSGGPGYTF
TRBV12-3/TRBV12-4	few	TRBJ2-5	TRBD1	TGTGCCAGCAGCCGACGACAGGGTGGAGAGACCCAGTACTTC	CASSRRQGGETQYF
TRBV7-9	few	TRBJ2-7	NA	TGTGCCAGCAGCTCTTTTACCTACGAGCAGTACTTC	CASSSFTYEQYF
TRBV6-2/TRBV6-3	few	TRBJ2-1	TRBD2	TGTGCCATCGCATCTAGCGGCTCCTACAATGAGCAGTTCTTC	CAIASSGSYNEQFF
TRBV7-2	few	TRBJ1-2	NA	TGTGCCAGCAGCTCGACACCTTTTGATGGCTACACCTTC	CASSSTPFDGYTF
TRBV7-3	NA	TRBJ1-4	NA	TGTGCCAGCAGCCTGGAGGAGAGGGGGAGAGGACTGTTTTTT	CASSLEERGRGLFF
TRBV20-1	NA	TRBJ2-1	TRBD2	TGCAGTGCTAGAGACCACAAACTAGCGGGAGGGCCGAGCTCCTACAATGAGCAGTTCTTC	CSARDHKLAGGPSSYNEQFF
TRBV5-1	NA	TRBJ2-5	NA	TGCGCCAGCAGCTTGTTGTCACCTCAAGAGACCCAGTACTTC	CASSLLSPQETQYF
TRBV6-2/TRBV6-3	NA	TRBJ2-3	TRBD2	TGTGCCAGCAGTTACCTCCTGACTAGCGGGAGGGAGGTAACAGATACGCAGTATTTT	CASSYLLTSGREVTDTQYF
TRBV29-1	few	TRBJ2-5	NA	TGCAGCGTTGTCCAGGGCGGGGATGAGACCCAGTACTTC	CSVVQGGDETQYF
TRBV10-3	NA	TRBJ2-3	TRBD2	TGTGCCATCGGGGGACTAGCGGGAACAGATACGCAGTATTTT	CAIGGLAGTDTQYF
TRBV28	NA	TRBJ2-5	TRBD2	TGTGCCATCAGGACTAGCTGGGAAGAGACCCAGTACTTC	CAIRTSWEETQYF